The 16 T cell receptor beta chains below come from one sample, sequenced in a study of tumor-infiltrating lymphocytes in primary liver carcinoma (dated by TCRdb to about 2017). TRIzol reagent was used to extract blood RNA from unsorted whole blood, while the DNeasy Blood & Tissue kit provided the germline DNA. Sequencing relied on an Illumina HiSeq 2500. Starting from around 500 ng total RNA, TCRbeta-specific cDNA was produced by reverse transcription with a constant-region primer and ProtoScript II reverse transcriptase. Construction of the TCRbeta libraries relied on three nested rounds of multiplex PCR, following a slightly modified ARM-PCR procedure. Each of the first two PCR rounds ran for approximately 11 cycles and used multiplex TRBV1-TRBV30 forward primers together with a Cbeta reverse primer. The raw public reads went through TCRdb reprocessing: fastp at Q25, MiXCR clone calling, in-frame beta chains kept. Identical CDR3 protein sequences are pooled into one entry, listed with their most common genes and DNA. In all, the sample holds approximately 330,000 distinct CDR3 sequences, and about 61% of those were seen once. Of the sample, about 6.1% falls within the top ten clones.

Sequencing was performed on peripheral blood. These receptors were taken from a man aged 35-49 years with primary liver carcinoma and hepatitis B virus infection.

Concerning this clonotype: This may come from a read error, since a much larger clone is one base off. The genes are TRBV5-5 and TRBJ1-5, with no clear D. In germline, CDR1 is SGHKS, CDR2 YYEKEE (reference sequence). The length of the CDR3 is 14 residues. CDR3 bases: TGTGCCAGCAGCTTTAGGCCCAGCAGTCAGCCCCAGCATTTT. Translation: CASSFRPSSQPQHF.

This clonotype was seen repeatedly, ten times or more. The chain employs TRBV6-2 or TRBV6-3 and TRBJ2-2; D uncertain. V lost 4 bases and J lost 7, with 4 bases in between. Germline-derived CDR1 and CDR2 are MNHEY and SVGEGT. The CDR3 length is 11 residues. CDR3 loop: CASSWGGELFF. As DNA, the CDR3 is TGTGCCAGCAGTTGGGGCGGGGAGCTGTTTTTT.

The table lists this clonotype with a count of one. A read error may account for a junction end that differs from germline. The J gene is TRBJ1-4, the V gene TRBV5-6; 7 bases line up with TRBD1. The CDR3 consists of 15 residues. The germline V gene encodes CDR1 SGHDT and CDR2 YYEEEE. The DNA of the CDR3 is TGTGCCAGGAGCTTGTTTACACAGGGGAACGAAAAACTGTTTTTT. This translates into CARSLFTQGNEKLFF.

This chain joins TRBV20-1 and TRBJ1-3; D is uncertain. The CDR3 extends over 13 amino acids. The germline V and J ends were trimmed by 0 bases and 9 bases, with 12 bases remaining between them. Per the germline V gene, CDR1 is DFQATT and CDR2 is SNEGSKA (reference sequence). The CDR3 loop reads CSARDLVASTIYF. The CDR3 nucleotides are TGCAGTGCTAGAGATCTGGTTGCAAGCACCATATATTTT.

As to this clonotype: This sequence may be a read error, since a much larger clone differs from it by one base. The chain joins TRBV6-5 to TRBJ2-1, with D possibly TRBD2 on 5 matching bases. There are 15 residues in the CDR3. V lost 6 bases to trimming and J lost 6 bases, with 18 bases between them. CDR1 MNHEY and CDR2 SVGAGI come from the germline V gene. This CDR3 is CASRRGPEGCNEQFF. Written as DNA, the CDR3 is TGTGCCAGCAGGCGAGGGCCTGAAGGTTGCAATGAGCAGTTCTTC.

This clonotype occurred many times. J is TRBJ2-7 and V is TRBV6-5, with TRBD1 identical over 7 bases. V was pared by 10 bases and J by 0 bases, with 6 bases of the junction left unmatched. CDR1 MNHEY and CDR2 SVGAGI come from the germline V gene. The CDR3 runs 13 residues. CDR3: CATGQENSYEQYF. As DNA, the CDR3 is TGTGCCACCGGACAGGAGAACTCCTACGAGCAGTACTTC.

For this clonotype: One end of the junction is discordant with germline, which a read error may explain. The V gene is TRBV6-5, the J gene TRBJ2-1; 9 bases line up with TRBD2. The V gene's germline CDR1 is MNHEY and CDR2 SVGAGI. The CDR3 covers 20 residues. The DNA of the CDR3 is TGTGCCAGCAGGCAGGGAGGGATAGCGGGAGCCCACTCCTCCTACAATGGGCAGTTCTTC. Translated: CASRQGGIAGAHSSYNGQFF.

As concerns this clonotype: At one end the junction does not follow the germline gene, possibly because of a read error. This chain uses TRBV12-3 or TRBV12-4 with TRBJ2-5; TRBD2 aligns across 7 bases. The CDR3 runs 10 residues. CDR3 amino acids: CVSSGETQYF. CDR3 coding DNA: TGTGTCAGCAGCGGGGAGACCCAATACTTC.

There are a few counts of this clonotype. The chain combines TRBV28 with TRBJ2-1, with a possible D match to TRBD2 (5 bases). V lost 3 bases and J 3 bases, leaving 9 bases between the germline ends. The CDR3 covers 14 residues. CDR1 MDHEN and CDR2 SYDVKM come from the germline V gene. The CDR3 bases are TGTGCCAGCAGTTTCCGGAGCGGCTACAATGAGCAGTTCTTC. Translation gives CASSFRSGYNEQFF.

The chain links TRBV11-2 to TRBJ2-1; perhaps TRBD1 as D (6 bases). The germline CDR1 and CDR2 sequences are SGHAT and FQNNGV. The CDR3 extends over 17 amino acids. The V end lost 4 bases, the J end lost 3 bases, and 19 bases lay between the germline ends. The CDR3, as DNA: TGTGCCAGCAGCTCTCACACCGGATTAGGGGGCTACAATGAGCAGTTCTTC. This sequence encodes CASSSHTGLGGYNEQFF.

The chain combines TRBV19 with TRBJ2-1; 9 nucleotides agree with TRBD1. V lost 2 bases, J lost 7 bases, and 3 bases stayed unmatched. The germline CDR1 and CDR2 sequences are LNHDA and SQIVND (reference sequence). The CDR3 runs 14 residues. CDR3 region: CASSIRQGGNEQFF. The CDR3 coding sequence is TGTGCCAGTAGTATAAGACAGGGGGGAAATGAGCAGTTCTTC.

The chain uses TRBV5-1 and TRBJ2-1, with D possibly TRBD1 on 5 matching bases. V lost 0 bases to trimming and J lost 2 bases, with 9 bases between them. Germline CDR1 reads SGHRS; CDR2 reads YFSETQ. There are 15 residues in the CDR3. CDR3 residues: CASSLARATYNEQFF. As DNA, the CDR3 is TGCGCCAGCAGCTTGGCCAGGGCCACCTACAATGAGCAGTTCTTC.

Note on this clonotype: One end of the junction fails to match germline, which may point to a read error. The V gene is TRBV10-2, the J gene TRBJ2-1; no definite D call. Germline CDR1 is WSHSY and CDR2 is SAAADI. This CDR3 has 14 amino acids. The CDR3 here is CASMRGSPWNELFF. DNA for the CDR3: TGCGCCAGCATGCGAGGTTCCCCCTGGAATGAGCTGTTCTTC.

The V gene is TRBV6-4, the J gene TRBJ2-5; 9 bases are a match to TRBD2. The CDR3 has 14 amino acids. Trimming at V came to 3 bases and at J to 5 bases, leaving 4 bases not matched to a gene. CDR1 is MRHNA, CDR2 SNTAGT, per germline. CDR3 nucleotide sequence: TGTGCCAGCAGTGAGCGGGAGGGCCGCGAGACCCAGTACTTC. It encodes CASSEREGRETQYF.

Notes on this clonotype: A junction end diverges from the germline sequence, so it may reflect a read error. This sequence joins TRBV30 and TRBJ2-7, with D perhaps TRBD1 (5 bases). Germline V gene sequence: CDR1 GTSNPN, CDR2 SVGIG (reference sequence). This CDR3 region has 14 residues. DNA for the CDR3: TGTGCCTGGAGCCCACAGGCGCTTAGCTACGGGCAGTACTTC. This sequence encodes CAWSPQALSYGQYF.

A note on this clonotype: This may come from a read error, since a much larger clone is one base off. J is TRBJ2-1 and V is TRBV11-2; the match to TRBD2 covers 9 bases. The length of the CDR3 is 16 residues. Per the germline V gene, CDR1 is SGHAT and CDR2 is FQNNGV. The CDR3 sequence is CTSSSVAGGNYNEQFF. CDR3 DNA sequence: TGTACCAGCAGCAGCGTCGCGGGAGGGAATTACAATGAGCAGTTCTTC.